These 31 T cell receptor beta chains share one sample of origin, sequenced in a study of cytomegalovirus exposure and HLA in healthy donors. Use of 60 Vbeta and 13 Jbeta primers characterized the PCR. Here immunoSEQ multiplex PCR was the method, and the copy in TCRdb shows in-frame clones only, minus some. The sample holds over 150,000 clones, about three quarters seen once. Sequenced input: PBMCs. The receptors originated from a woman aged 55-70 years in good health and CMV-seropositive.

V gene TRBV19 combines with J gene TRBJ1-2, with 8 bases lining up with TRBD1. Germline lookup yields CDR1 LNHDA and CDR2 SQIVND (reference sequence). The CDR3 extends over 13 amino acids. J lost 8 bases, V lost 5 bases, and 7 bases had no gene match. CDR3: CASSPRTGMGYTF. In DNA, the CDR3 is TGTGCCAGTAGTCCACGGACAGGGATGGGCTACACCTTC.

As concerns this clone: One end of the junction does not line up with germline, which may come from a read error. Here the CDR3 DNA reads TGTTCCAGCAGCCGTTATCGTATTATGTCGGATACGCAGTATTTT. Translated, it gives CSSSRYRIMSDTQYF. V usage is TRBV7-9 and J usage is TRBJ2-3; no firm D call. The CDR3 covers 15 residues. Germline V lookup: CDR1 SEHNR, CDR2 FQNEAQ (reference sequence).

The V and J genes are TRBV11-2 and TRBJ2-3; 7 nucleotides match TRBD2. CDR3 length equals 17 residues. J was trimmed by 2 bases and V by 2 bases; bases with no gene match: 10. CDR1 is SGHAT and CDR2 is FQNNGV in the germline V gene. CDR3 DNA: TGTGCCAGCAGCTTACAAGCTCCGGGACTAACCACAGATACGCAGTATTTT. This sequence encodes CASSLQAPGLTTDTQYF.

The J gene is TRBJ1-1, the V gene TRBV5-1, with D possibly matching TRBD1 (6 bases). Germline-derived CDR1 and CDR2 are SGHRS and YFSETQ. The germline V and J ends were trimmed by 0 bases and 7 bases, with 7 bases remaining between them. The CDR3 length is 12 residues. The CDR3 sequence: CASSLATGEAFF. The CDR3 bases are TGCGCCAGCAGCTTGGCGACAGGTGAAGCTTTCTTT.

In DNA form, the CDR3 reads TGTGCCAGCAGTTATAGAGGCAATGAGCAGTTCTTC. Its translation is CASSYRGNEQFF. The genes are TRBV6-5 and TRBJ2-1; unclear D gene. Germline assignment: CDR1 MNHEY and CDR2 SVGAGI. V lost 3 bases, J lost 6 bases, and 6 bases lay in between. CDR3 length: 12 amino acids.

This sequence joins TRBV7-9 and TRBJ1-1; 7 bases align to TRBD1. The CDR3 sequence is 16 residues long. The ends lost 4 bases at V and 0 bases at J; junction bases unmatched: 8. Per germline, CDR1 SEHNR and CDR2 FQNEAQ (reference sequence). The CDR3 region has the DNA TGTGCCAGCAGCTCCCGAGACAGGGACTTGAACACTGAAGCTTTCTTT. It encodes CASSSRDRDLNTEAFF.

The chain couples TRBV5-4 to TRBJ1-5, with D hard to call. This CDR3 comprises 17 residues. V was cut by 0 bases and J by 3 bases, with 16 bases left in between. The germline CDR1 and CDR2 sequences are SGHNT and YYREEE (reference sequence). CDR3 in DNA: TGTGCCAGCAGCTTGGGGGCGGGGAATGAACCCAATCAGCCCCAGCATTTT. Amino acid sequence: CASSLGAGNEPNQPQHF.

This clone was counted only a few times. The rearrangement joins TRBV27 to TRBJ2-2; D is undetermined. CDR3 size: 15 residues. The germline CDR1 and CDR2 sequences are MNHEY and SMNVEV (reference sequence). V lost 1 base and J 1 base, leaving 7 bases between the germline ends. The CDR3: CASSLFAVNTGELFF. For the CDR3, the DNA is TGTGCCAGCAGTTTATTTGCGGTGAACACCGGGGAGCTGTTTTTT.

The V call is TRBV2, the J call TRBJ2-1, with TRBD2 matching over 7 bases. Per germline, CDR1 SNHLY and CDR2 FYNNEI. The CDR3 length is 17 residues. Germline trimming cut 6 bases from V and 7 bases from J; bases unmatched to any gene: 18. CDR3 region: CASSDSKGRAGINEQFF. Written as DNA, the CDR3 is TGTGCCAGCAGCGACTCCAAAGGACGAGCGGGGATTAATGAGCAGTTCTTC.

The V call is TRBV18, the J call TRBJ2-3; D unclear. The CDR3 covers 13 residues. In germline, CDR1 is KGHSH, CDR2 LQKENI. V lost 5 bases, J lost 5 bases, and 11 bases lay in between. The DNA for the CDR3 is TGTGCCAGCTCATCGACTGTGCTAGATACGCAGTATTTT. This encodes CASSSTVLDTQYF.

The chain links TRBV28 to TRBJ1-1, with 7 bases fitting TRBD1. This CDR3 spans 14 amino acids. The germline CDR1 and CDR2 sequences are MDHEN and SYDVKM. V shed 5 bases and J 3 bases; nucleotides not matched to a gene: 6. The CDR3 coding sequence is TGTGCCAGCAGTACTGGACAGGAAGACACTGAAGCTTTCTTT. It translates to CASSTGQEDTEAFF.

The chain uses TRBV12-5 and TRBJ2-2, with 10 nucleotides matching TRBD1. The J segment lost 7 bases and the V segment lost 1 base, leaving 9 bases of the junction unmatched. CDR1 is LGHNT and CDR2 is FRNRAP in the germline V gene. CDR3 length equals 17 residues. CDR3 amino acids: CASGLATGTGVVGELFF. CDR3 bases: TGTGCTAGTGGTTTGGCCACCGGGACAGGGGTAGTCGGGGAGCTGTTTTTT.

This sequence joins TRBV10-3 and TRBJ2-5; TRBD1 aligns across 9 bases. The CDR3 totals 14 residues. The junction had 2 bases not matched to a gene; V was cut back by 5 bases and J by 1 base. CDR1 and CDR2 (germline): ENHRY, SYGVKD. The CDR3 region has the DNA TGTGCCATCAGTTCGGACAGGGGCCAAGAGACCCAGTACTTC. Its translation: CAISSDRGQETQYF.

J is TRBJ2-3 and V is TRBV4-2; 8 nucleotides match TRBD2. J gave up 0 bases and V 0 bases, and 8 bases lay outside the gene matches. Germline assignment: CDR1 LGHNA and CDR2 YNFKEQ. The CDR3 is made up of 18 amino acids. The CDR3 protein is CASSQDLQRGTSTDTQYF. The DNA of the CDR3 is TGTGCCAGCAGCCAAGATCTACAGCGGGGGACTAGCACAGATACGCAGTATTTT.

The chain recombines TRBV4-3 with TRBJ1-2; 8 bases are shared with TRBD1. Unmatched junction bases numbered 8, after V lost 0 bases and J lost 5 bases. The CDR3 covers 16 residues. Germline loops: CDR1 LGHNA, CDR2 YSLEER. CDR3 in DNA: TGCGCCAGCAGCCAAGAATGGGCAGGGGGCCTGTATGGCTACACCTTC. It is translated as CASSQEWAGGLYGYTF.

The chain carries TRBV6-5 and TRBJ1-2; 9 bases line up with TRBD1. The V segment lost 2 bases and the J segment 4 bases; nucleotides outside the gene matches: 8. Per germline, CDR1 MNHEY and CDR2 SVGAGI. The length of the CDR3 is 16 residues. Written as DNA, the CDR3 is TGTGCCAGCAGTTACGCGATGGGGACAGGGCCCTATGGCTACACCTTC. Translation: CASSYAMGTGPYGYTF.

The chain couples TRBV5-1 to TRBJ1-1, with TRBD1 matching over 9 bases. This CDR3 is 23 amino acids long. In germline, CDR1 is SGHRS, CDR2 YFSETQ. V shed 2 bases, J shed 4 bases, and the junction held 30 bases outside the gene matches. The CDR3 DNA follows: TGCGCCAGCAGCTTATCGCGGGACAGGGTCAACATCGAAGGAAGGTCGAGGGTCACTGAAGCTTTCTTT. Translation gives CASSLSRDRVNIEGRSRVTEAFF.

The V gene is TRBV6-5, the J gene TRBJ1-5; TRBD1 matches 12 bases. V lost 8 bases to trimming and J lost 1 base; unmatched junction nucleotides: 3. Germline-derived CDR1 and CDR2 are MNHEY and SVGAGI. The CDR3 runs 15 residues. The CDR3 nucleotides are TGTGCCAGCGGGACAGGGGGCAGGAGCAATCAGCCCCAGCATTTT. Protein sequence: CASGTGGRSNQPQHF.

The chain employs TRBV27 and TRBJ2-5, with TRBD2 identical over 8 bases. J gave up 5 bases and V 2 bases, and 1 base lay outside the gene matches. CDR3 length: 13 residues. Germline values: CDR1 MNHEY, CDR2 SMNVEV (reference sequence). The CDR3 loop reads CASSLLAGETQYF. CDR3 bases: TGTGCCAGCAGTTTACTAGCGGGTGAGACCCAGTACTTC.

V and J are TRBV5-6 and TRBJ1-3; TRBD1 aligns across 8 bases. V lost 4 bases and J lost 2; bases outside the gene matches: 2. The CDR3 has 14 amino acids. CDR1 is SGHDT, CDR2 YYEEEE, per germline. The CDR3 bases are TGTGCCAGCAGCCGGACAGGGACTGGAAACACCATATATTTT. As protein: CASSRTGTGNTIYF.

This clone was counted many times. This sequence joins TRBV9 and TRBJ2-3; a weak D match, TRBD2 (6 bases). This CDR3 spans 16 amino acids. Germline CDR1 reads SGDLS; CDR2 reads YYNGEE. Trimming took off 4 bases at V and 1 base at J, with 16 bases between the two ends. The CDR3 protein is CASSLGSGLRTDTQYF. The CDR3 nucleotides read TGTGCCAGCAGCTTAGGATCGGGACTTCGCACAGATACGCAGTATTTT.

The J gene is TRBJ1-4, the V gene TRBV2; D ambiguous. Germline V CDR1 and CDR2: SNHLY, FYNNEI. Trimming pared 5 bases from V and 4 bases from J, leaving 11 bases between. The CDR3 is 14 residues long. The CDR3 nucleotides are TGTGCCAGCAGTAGTCAAGCTGATAATGAAAAACTGTTTTTT. The encoded protein is CASSSQADNEKLFF.

This clone has just a few counts. The chain carries TRBV2 and TRBJ2-5; a possible D gene is TRBD2 (5 bases). CDR3 length equals 12 residues. Germline V CDR1 and CDR2: SNHLY, FYNNEI. V lost 3 bases and J 4 bases, leaving 6 bases between the germline ends. This CDR3 is CASSDGVETQYF. CDR3 coding DNA: TGTGCCAGCAGTGACGGGGTAGAGACCCAGTACTTC.

The genes are TRBV5-1 and TRBJ2-3; no reliable D call. Germline CDR1 is SGHRS and CDR2 is YFSETQ. The CDR3 sequence is 14 residues long. V lost 4 bases to trimming and J lost 4 bases, with 13 bases between them. The CDR3 here is CASSGSAGSDTQYF. In DNA form, the CDR3 reads TGCGCCAGCAGCGGGTCCGCAGGTTCAGATACGCAGTATTTT.

This chain connects TRBV7-8 to TRBJ2-1; 8 bases match TRBD2. Germline V gene data show CDR1 as SGHVS and CDR2 as FQNEAQ. V trimming: 2 bases; J trimming: 8 bases; junction bases outside the gene matches: 11. The CDR3 sequence is 16 residues long. The CDR3 region has the DNA TGTGCCAGCAGCTTACGGGAGGGTACCTATAGCGATGAGCAGTTCTTC. It translates to CASSLREGTYSDEQFF.

The chain employs TRBV4-2 and TRBJ2-2, with D possibly matching TRBD2 (6 bases). V was shortened by 3 bases and J by 3 bases, with 11 bases between the two germline ends. CDR1 and CDR2 (germline): LGHNA, YNFKEQ. The CDR3 spans 15 residues. CDR3 coding DNA: TGTGCCAGCAGCCAGGTGACTAGTTACACCGGGGAGCTGTTTTTT. Encoded protein: CASSQVTSYTGELFF.

This chain links TRBV6-5 with TRBJ1-6; unclear D gene. This CDR3 comprises 14 residues. CDR1 MNHEY and CDR2 SVGAGI come from the germline V gene. Trimming pared 4 bases from V and 4 bases from J, leaving 8 bases between. The chain's CDR3 is CASSSGPYNSPLHF. The CDR3 DNA is TGTGCCAGCAGTTCAGGCCCGTATAATTCACCCCTCCACTTT.

This sequence joins TRBV19 and TRBJ2-1; D perhaps matches TRBD1 (6 bases). Germline V gives CDR1 LNHDA, CDR2 SQIVND (reference sequence). With 6 bases removed from V and 9 bases from J, the gap between germline ends came to 15 bases. The CDR3 is 13 amino acids. The CDR3 nucleotides are TGTGCCAGTAGGAAGGGGGTTATTTCTGAGCAGTTCTTC. It translates to CASRKGVISEQFF.

This chain links TRBV28 with TRBJ1-2; D is possibly TRBD1 (5 bases). The germline V gene encodes CDR1 MDHEN and CDR2 SYDVKM. This CDR3 spans 13 amino acids. The V and J ends lost 2 bases and 6 bases respectively, with 10 bases between them. CDR3 sequence (DNA): TGTGCCAGCAGTTTACCCAGGGTCAATGGCTACACCTTC. Translated, it gives CASSLPRVNGYTF.

The chain combines TRBV18 with TRBJ2-7; 9 nucleotides agree with TRBD2. CDR3 length equals 18 residues. The germline CDR1 and CDR2 sequences are KGHSH and LQKENI. After removal of 2 bases from V and 2 bases from J, the junction contained 13 bases not matched to a gene. The CDR3 region is CASSPKAGGQLGPYEQYF. The CDR3 nucleotides read TGTGCCAGCTCACCAAAGGCGGGAGGGCAGCTCGGGCCCTACGAGCAGTACTTC. Variable domain in full (rest from reference TRBV18 and TRBJ2-7): NAGVMQNPRHLVRRRGQEARLRCSPMKGHSHVYWYRQLPEEGLKFMVYLQKENIIDESGMPKERFSAEFPKEGPSILRIQQVVRGDSAAYFCASSPKAGGQLGPYEQYFGPGTRLTVT.

The V and J genes are TRBV4-1 and TRBJ1-6, with TRBD1 identical over 7 bases. V shed 2 bases, J shed 8 bases, and the junction held 9 bases outside the gene matches. CDR1 MGHRA and CDR2 YSYEKL come from the germline V gene. The CDR3 totals 16 residues. CDR3 DNA: TGCGCCAGCAGCCAACCGACAGGGACGGGTGATTCACCCCTCCACTTT. As protein: CASSQPTGTGDSPLHF.